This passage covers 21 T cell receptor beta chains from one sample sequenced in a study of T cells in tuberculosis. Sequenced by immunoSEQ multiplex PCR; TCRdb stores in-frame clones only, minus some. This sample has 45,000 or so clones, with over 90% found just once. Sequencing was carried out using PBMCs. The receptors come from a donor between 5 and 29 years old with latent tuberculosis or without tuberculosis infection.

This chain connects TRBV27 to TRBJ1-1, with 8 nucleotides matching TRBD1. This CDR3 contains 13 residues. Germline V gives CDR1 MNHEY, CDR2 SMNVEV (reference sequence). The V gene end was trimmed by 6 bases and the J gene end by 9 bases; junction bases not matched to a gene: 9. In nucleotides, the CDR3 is TGTGCCAGCAGGCTACAGGGGGGGGTGAAAGCTTTCTTT. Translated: CASRLQGGVKAFF.

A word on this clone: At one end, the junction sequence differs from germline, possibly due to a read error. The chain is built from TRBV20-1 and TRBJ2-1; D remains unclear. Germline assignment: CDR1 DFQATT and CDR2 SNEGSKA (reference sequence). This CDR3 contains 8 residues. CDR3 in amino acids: CSATERIF. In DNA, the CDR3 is TGCAGTGCTACTGAGAGAATCTTC.

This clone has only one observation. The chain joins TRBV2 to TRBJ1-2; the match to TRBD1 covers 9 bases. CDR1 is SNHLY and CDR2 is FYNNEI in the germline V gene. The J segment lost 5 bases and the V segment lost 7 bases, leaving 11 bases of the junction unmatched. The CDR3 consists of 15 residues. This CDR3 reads CASTFRQGVMYGYTF. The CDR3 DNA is TGTGCCAGCACGTTCCGACAGGGGGTAATGTATGGCTACACCTTC.

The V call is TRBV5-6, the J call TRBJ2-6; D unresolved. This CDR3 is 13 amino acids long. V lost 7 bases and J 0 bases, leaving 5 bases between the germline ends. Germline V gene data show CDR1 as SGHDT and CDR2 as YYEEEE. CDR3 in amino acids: CASVLSGANVLTF. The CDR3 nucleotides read TGTGCCAGCGTACTCTCTGGGGCCAACGTCCTGACTTTC.

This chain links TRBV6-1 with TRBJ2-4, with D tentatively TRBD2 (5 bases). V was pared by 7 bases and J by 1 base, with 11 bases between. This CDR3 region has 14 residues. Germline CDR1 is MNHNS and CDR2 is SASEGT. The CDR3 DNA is TGTGCCAGCACCCTGCCGGGGGCCAAAAACATTCAGTACTTC. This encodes CASTLPGAKNIQYF.

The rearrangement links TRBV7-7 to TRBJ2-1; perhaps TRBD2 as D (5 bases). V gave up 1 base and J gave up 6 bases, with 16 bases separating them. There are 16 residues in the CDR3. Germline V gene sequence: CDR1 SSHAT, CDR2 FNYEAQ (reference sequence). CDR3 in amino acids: CASSLVSGRAPNEQFF. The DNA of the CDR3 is TGTGCCAGCAGCTTAGTATCCGGGCGGGCCCCCAATGAGCAGTTCTTC.

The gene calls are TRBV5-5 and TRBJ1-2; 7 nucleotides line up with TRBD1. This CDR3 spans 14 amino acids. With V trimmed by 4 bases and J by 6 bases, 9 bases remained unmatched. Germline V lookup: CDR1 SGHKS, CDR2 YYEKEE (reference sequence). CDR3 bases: TGTGCCAGCAGCCTAAACAGGGGTTCAAATGGCTACACCTTC. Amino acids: CASSLNRGSNGYTF.

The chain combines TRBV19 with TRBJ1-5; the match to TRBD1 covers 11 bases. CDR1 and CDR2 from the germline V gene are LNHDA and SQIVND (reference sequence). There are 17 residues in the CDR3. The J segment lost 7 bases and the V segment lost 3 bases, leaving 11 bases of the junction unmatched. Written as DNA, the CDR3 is TGTGCCAGTAGTATTCCCACGGGACAGGGGGTTCGACAGCCCCAGCATTTT. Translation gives CASSIPTGQGVRQPQHF.

CDR3 sequence reads: CASSGGLKETQYF. Here the CDR3 DNA reads TGTGCCAGCAGCGGTGGACTCAAAGAGACCCAGTACTTC. The chain couples TRBV9 to TRBJ2-5; maybe TRBD2 (5 bases). Germline-derived CDR1 and CDR2 are SGDLS and YYNGEE. Trimming shortened V by 3 bases and J by 3 bases, and 9 bases separated the two germline ends. CDR3 length: 13 residues.

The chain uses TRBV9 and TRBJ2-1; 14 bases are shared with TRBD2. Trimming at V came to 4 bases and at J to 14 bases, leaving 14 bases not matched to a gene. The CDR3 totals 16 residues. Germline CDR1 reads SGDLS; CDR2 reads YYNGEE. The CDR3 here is CASSPSQTSGGALEFF. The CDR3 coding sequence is TGTGCCAGCAGCCCATCCCAGACTAGCGGGGGGGCCTTGGAGTTCTTC.

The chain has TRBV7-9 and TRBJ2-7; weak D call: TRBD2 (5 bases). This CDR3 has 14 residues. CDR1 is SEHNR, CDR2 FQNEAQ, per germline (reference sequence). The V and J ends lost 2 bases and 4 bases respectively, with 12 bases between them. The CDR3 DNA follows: TGTGCCAGCAGCTTATTCGGGCTAGCATACGAGCAGTACTTC. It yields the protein CASSLFGLAYEQYF.

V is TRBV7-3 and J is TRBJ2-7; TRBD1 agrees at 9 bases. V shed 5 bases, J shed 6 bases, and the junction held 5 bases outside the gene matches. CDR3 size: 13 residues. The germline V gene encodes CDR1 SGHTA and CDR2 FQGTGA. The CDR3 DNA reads TGTGCCAGCAGCCGACAGGGGGATTCCGAGCAGTACTTC. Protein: CASSRQGDSEQYF.

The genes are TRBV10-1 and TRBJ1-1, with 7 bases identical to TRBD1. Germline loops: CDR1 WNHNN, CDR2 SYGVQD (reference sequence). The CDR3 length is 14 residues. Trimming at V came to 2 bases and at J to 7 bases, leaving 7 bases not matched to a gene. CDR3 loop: CASSENRGKIEAFF. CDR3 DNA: TGCGCCAGCAGTGAGAACAGGGGTAAAATTGAAGCTTTCTTT.

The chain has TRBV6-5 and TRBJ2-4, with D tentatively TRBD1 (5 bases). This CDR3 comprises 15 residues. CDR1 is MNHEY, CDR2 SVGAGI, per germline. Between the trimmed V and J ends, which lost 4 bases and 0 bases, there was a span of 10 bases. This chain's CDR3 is CASSSGMIAKNIQYF. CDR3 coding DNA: TGTGCCAGCAGTTCAGGGATGATAGCCAAAAACATTCAGTACTTC.

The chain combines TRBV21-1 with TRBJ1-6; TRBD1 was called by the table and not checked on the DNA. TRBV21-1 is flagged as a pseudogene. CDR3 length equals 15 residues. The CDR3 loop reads CASSEIDRYNSPLHF. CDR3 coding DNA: TGTGCCAGCAGCGAAATTGACAGATATAATTCACCCCTCCACTTT.

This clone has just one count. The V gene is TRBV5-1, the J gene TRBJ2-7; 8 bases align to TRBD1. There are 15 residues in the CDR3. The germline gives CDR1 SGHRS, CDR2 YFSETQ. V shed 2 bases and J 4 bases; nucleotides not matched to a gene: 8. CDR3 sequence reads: CASSFLGQGLYEQYF. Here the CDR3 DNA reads TGCGCCAGCAGCTTCTTAGGACAGGGTTTGTACGAGCAGTACTTC.

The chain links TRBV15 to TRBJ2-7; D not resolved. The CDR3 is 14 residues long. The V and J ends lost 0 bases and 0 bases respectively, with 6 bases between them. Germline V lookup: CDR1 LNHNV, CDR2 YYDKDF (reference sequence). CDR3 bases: TGTGCCACCAGCAGAGAGGCATTCTCCTACGAGCAGTACTTC. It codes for CATSREAFSYEQYF.

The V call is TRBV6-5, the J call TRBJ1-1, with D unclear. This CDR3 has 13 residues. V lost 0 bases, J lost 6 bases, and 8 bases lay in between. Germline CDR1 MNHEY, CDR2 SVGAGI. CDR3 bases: TGTGCCAGCAGTTACTCTGGAGGTGCTGAAGCTTTCTTT. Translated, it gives CASSYSGGAEAFF.

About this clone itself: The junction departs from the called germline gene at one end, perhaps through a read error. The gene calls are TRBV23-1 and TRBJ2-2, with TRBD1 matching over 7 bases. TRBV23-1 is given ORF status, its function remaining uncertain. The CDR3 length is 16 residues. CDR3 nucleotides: TGCGCCAGCACTCAAAGGGGCAGGGGGTTATCCGGGGAGCTGTTTTTT. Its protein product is CASTQRGRGLSGELFF.

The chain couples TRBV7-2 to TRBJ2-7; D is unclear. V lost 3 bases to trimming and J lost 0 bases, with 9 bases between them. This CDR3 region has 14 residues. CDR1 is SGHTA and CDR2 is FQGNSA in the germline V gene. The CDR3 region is CASSFYLSSYEQYF. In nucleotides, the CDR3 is TGTGCCAGCAGCTTCTATCTCTCCTCCTACGAGCAGTACTTC. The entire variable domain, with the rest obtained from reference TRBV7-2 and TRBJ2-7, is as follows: GAGVSQSPSNKVTEKGKDVELRCDPISGHTALYWYRQSLGQGLEFLIYFQGNSAPDKSGLPSDRFSAERTGGSVSTLTIQRTQQEDSAVYLCASSFYLSSYEQYFGPGTRLTVT.

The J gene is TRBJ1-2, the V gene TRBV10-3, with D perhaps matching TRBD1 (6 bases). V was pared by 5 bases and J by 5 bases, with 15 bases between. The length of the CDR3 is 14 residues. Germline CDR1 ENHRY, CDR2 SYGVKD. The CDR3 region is CAISTGLLGYGYTF. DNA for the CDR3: TGTGCCATCAGTACAGGGTTATTAGGGTATGGCTACACCTTC.